The entry that follows covers one TCR beta chain sequence. The target antigen is unknown. This record belongs to a study of cytomegalovirus exposure and HLA in healthy donors. Study-wide results and caveats: Overall, about 160 TCR beta chains were annotated as cytomegalovirus-associated.

The CDR3 is 15 residues long. Trimming took off 3 bases at V and 8 bases at J, with 16 bases between the two ends. Germline V lookup: CDR1 SEHNR, CDR2 FQNEAQ (reference sequence). It was healthy bone marrow donors who served as donors. With 60 Vbeta and 13 Jbeta primers, the PCR was carried out. The data were produced by immunoSEQ multiplex PCR, yet TCRdb's version contains in-frame clones alone and is incomplete. The specimen's table records 150,000 to 200,000 clones. The chain combines TRBV7-9 with TRBJ1-4; D is possibly TRBD1 (6 bases). The sequence came from a man younger than 40 in good health and CMV-seronegative. What was sequenced was PBMCs. DNA of the CDR3: TGTGCCAGCAGCTTGGACAGCGGAGGAGGAGAAAAACTGTTTTTT. This codes for CASSLDSGGGEKLFF.